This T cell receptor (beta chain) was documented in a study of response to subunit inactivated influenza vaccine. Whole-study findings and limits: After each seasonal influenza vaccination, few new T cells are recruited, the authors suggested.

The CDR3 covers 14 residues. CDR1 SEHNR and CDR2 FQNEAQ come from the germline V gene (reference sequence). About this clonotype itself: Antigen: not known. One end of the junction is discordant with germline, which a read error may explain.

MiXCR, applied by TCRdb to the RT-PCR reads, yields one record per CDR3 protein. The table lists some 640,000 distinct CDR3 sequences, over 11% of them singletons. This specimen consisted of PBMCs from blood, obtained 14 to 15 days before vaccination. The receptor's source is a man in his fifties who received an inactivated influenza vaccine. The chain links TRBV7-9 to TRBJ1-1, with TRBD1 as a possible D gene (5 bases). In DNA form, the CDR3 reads TGTGCCAGCAGCTTAGGGGATCTCGGGGCTGAGGCTTTCTTT. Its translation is CASSLGDLGAEAFF. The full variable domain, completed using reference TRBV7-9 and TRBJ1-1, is DTGVSQNPRHKITKRGQNVTFRCDPISEHNRLYWYRQTLGQGPEFLTYFQNEAQLEKSRLLSDRFSAERPKGSFSTLEIQRTEQGDSAMYLCASSLGDLGAEAFFGQGTRLTVV.